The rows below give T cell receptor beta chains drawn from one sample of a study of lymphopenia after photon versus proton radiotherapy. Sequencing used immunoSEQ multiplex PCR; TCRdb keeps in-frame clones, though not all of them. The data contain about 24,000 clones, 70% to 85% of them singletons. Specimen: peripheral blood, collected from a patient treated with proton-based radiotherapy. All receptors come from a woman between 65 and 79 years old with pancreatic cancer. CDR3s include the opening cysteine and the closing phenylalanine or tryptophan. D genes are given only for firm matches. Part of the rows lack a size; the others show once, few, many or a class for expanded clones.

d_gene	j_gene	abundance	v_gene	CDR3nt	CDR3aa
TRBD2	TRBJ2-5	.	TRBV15	TGTGCCACCAGCAGAGATGCTAGCGGGCTCGCCCAAGAGACCCAGTACTTC	CATSRDASGLAQETQYF
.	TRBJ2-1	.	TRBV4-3	TGCGCCAGCAGCTCCTTGACGGATTACAATGAGCAGTTCTTC	CASSSLTDYNEQFF
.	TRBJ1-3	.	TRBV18	TGTGCCAGCTCACCTGGACAGCTCTCTGGAAACACCATATATTTT	CASSPGQLSGNTIYF
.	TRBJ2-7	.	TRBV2	TGTGCCAGCAGTTCGCAGGGCTACGAGCAGTACTTC	CASSSQGYEQYF
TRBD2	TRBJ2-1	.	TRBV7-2	TGTGCCAGCAGTACTAGCGGGAGGTCCAATGAGCAGTTCTTC	CASSTSGRSNEQFF
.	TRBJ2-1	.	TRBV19	TGTGCCAGTAGCCGCGGAGACCGTCTCAATGAGCAGTTCTTC	CASSRGDRLNEQFF
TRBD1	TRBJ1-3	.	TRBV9	TGTGCCAGCAGCGTAGCGGGACAGGGTCGTGCTGGAAACACCATATATTTT	CASSVAGQGRAGNTIYF
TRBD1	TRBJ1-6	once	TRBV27	TGTGCCAGCACCATGGGACAGGGAAATTCACCCCTCCACTTT	CASTMGQGNSPLHF
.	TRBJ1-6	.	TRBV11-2	TGTGCCAGCAGGCAGGGAAGGGAAAATTCACCCCTCCACTTT	CASRQGRENSPLHF
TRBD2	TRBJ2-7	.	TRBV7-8	TGTGCCAGCAGCCCTCTAGCGGGAGGGCCTCGGGAGCAGTACTTC	CASSPLAGGPREQYF
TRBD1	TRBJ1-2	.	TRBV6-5	TGTGCCAGCAGCGGGACAGGGGACTATGGCTACACCTTC	CASSGTGDYGYTF
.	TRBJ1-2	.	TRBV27	TGTGCCAGCGGGACGTTAGGGGCTAGAGGCTACACCTTC	CASGTLGARGYTF
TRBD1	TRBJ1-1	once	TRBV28	TGTGCCAGCAGTTGGTCCTTACAGGGGTCCACTGAAGCTTTCTTT	CASSWSLQGSTEAFF
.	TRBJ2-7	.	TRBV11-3	TGTGCCAGCAGCTTATTATCCAGCATACTCCAGTACTTC	CASSLLSSILQYF
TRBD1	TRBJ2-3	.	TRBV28	TGTGCCAGCAGTTCTCAGGGGGCAGGCACAGATACGCAGTATTTT	CASSSQGAGTDTQYF
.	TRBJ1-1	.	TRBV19	TGTGCCAGTAGTACTGGGACGGCGGCAGCTTTCTTT	CASSTGTAAAFF
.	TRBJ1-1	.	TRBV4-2	TGTGCCAGCAGCCAAGAGGTGGGGAGTGAAGCTTTCTTT	CASSQEVGSEAFF
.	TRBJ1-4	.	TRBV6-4	TGTGCCAGCAGTGACTCCGGCGGACCGAATGAAAAACTGTTTTTT	CASSDSGGPNEKLFF
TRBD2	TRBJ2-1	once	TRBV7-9	TGTGCCAGCAGCCGACTAGCGGGAGGTGGCAATGAGCAGTTCTTC	CASSRLAGGGNEQFF
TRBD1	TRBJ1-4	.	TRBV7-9	TGTGCCAGCGTACAGGGGCGGAATGAAAAACTGTTTTTT	CASVQGRNEKLFF
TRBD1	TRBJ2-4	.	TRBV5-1	TGCGCCAGCAGCTCGGACAGGGTTAACATTCAGTACTTC	CASSSDRVNIQYF
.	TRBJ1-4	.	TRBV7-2	TGTGCCAGCAGCTTCAATGAAAAACTGTTTTTT	CASSFNEKLFF
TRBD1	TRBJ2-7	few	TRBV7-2	TGTGCCAGCAGCTACGCCGGGACAGGATCCTACGAGCAGTACTTC	CASSYAGTGSYEQYF
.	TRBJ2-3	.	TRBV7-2	TGTGCCAGCAGCTCAGGACCCAGCACAGATACGCAGTATTTT	CASSSGPSTDTQYF
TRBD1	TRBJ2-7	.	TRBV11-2	TGTGCCAGCAGCTTTTCAGGGGGCCCCGACTACGAGCAGTACTTC	CASSFSGGPDYEQYF
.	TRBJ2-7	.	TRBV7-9	TGTGCCAGCAGCCAACAGGGGGGGACCTACGAGCAGTACTTC	CASSQQGGTYEQYF
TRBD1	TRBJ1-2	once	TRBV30	TGTGCCTGTAAGGGGGCACAATTCTATGGCTACACCTTC	CACKGAQFYGYTF
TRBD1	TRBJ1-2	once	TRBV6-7	TGTGCCAGCAGTTACTCGAGGACTCAGGGGGAGTACTATGGCTACACCTTC	CASSYSRTQGEYYGYTF
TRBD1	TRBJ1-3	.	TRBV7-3	TGTGCCAGCAGCTCGTCAGGGGGTCCTGGAAACACCATATATTTT	CASSSSGGPGNTIYF
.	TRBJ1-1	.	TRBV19	TGTGCCAGTAGCCGAAGTTCCCGGGAACGGAACACTGAAGCTTTCTTT	CASSRSSRERNTEAFF
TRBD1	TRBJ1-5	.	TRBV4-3	TGCGCCAGCAGCCAGGGCACCATCATCGGACAGGGCAATCAGCCCCAGCATTTT	CASSQGTIIGQGNQPQHF
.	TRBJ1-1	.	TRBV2	TGTGCCAGCAGTGAGTTCCGACAGCGGATCACTGAAGCTTTCTTT	CASSEFRQRITEAFF
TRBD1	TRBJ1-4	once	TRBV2	TGTGCCAGCACTAGGGGACAGGGGATCTTGACTAATGAAAAACTGTTTTTT	CASTRGQGILTNEKLFF
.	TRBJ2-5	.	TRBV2	TGTGCCAGCAGAAGCGGACAGACGTACCAAGAGACCCAGTACTTC	CASRSGQTYQETQYF
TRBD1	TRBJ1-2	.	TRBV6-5	TGTGCCAGCAGTTACCGGGACAGGGGGCCCGGCTATGGCTACACCTTC	CASSYRDRGPGYGYTF
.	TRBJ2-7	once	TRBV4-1	TGCGCCAGCAGCCAAACAGACACCTACGAGCAGTACTTC	CASSQTDTYEQYF
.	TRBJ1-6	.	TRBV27	TGTGCCAGCAGTTCGACAGCAGATAATTCACCCCTCCACTTT	CASSSTADNSPLHF
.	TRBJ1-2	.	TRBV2	TGTGCCAGCAGTGACGGGAGGAAGCCCTATGGCTACACCTTC	CASSDGRKPYGYTF
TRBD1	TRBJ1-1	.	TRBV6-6	TGTGCCAGCAGTCGGACAGGAACCAACACTGAAGCTTTCTTT	CASSRTGTNTEAFF
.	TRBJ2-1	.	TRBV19	TGTGCCAGTAGTATAGATCGGAGGGAGTCCCCATACAATGAGCAGTTCTTC	CASSIDRRESPYNEQFF
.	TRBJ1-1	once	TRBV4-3	TGCGCCAGCAGCAGGACAGACCTCATGAACACTGAAGCTTTCTTT	CASSRTDLMNTEAFF
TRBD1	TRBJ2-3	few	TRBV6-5	TGTGCCAGCAGTCTTGACAGGGACACAGATACGCAGTATTTT	CASSLDRDTDTQYF
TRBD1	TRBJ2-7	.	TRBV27	TGTGCCAGCAGGACAGGGGGGACTTCCTACGAGCAGTACTTC	CASRTGGTSYEQYF
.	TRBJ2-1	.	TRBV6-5	TGTGCCAGCGGTAGGGGGGGAGAGCAGTTCTTC	CASGRGGEQFF
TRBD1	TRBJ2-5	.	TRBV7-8	TGTGCCAGCAGCTTAGGACCGGGACAGCAAGAGACCCAGTACTTC	CASSLGPGQQETQYF
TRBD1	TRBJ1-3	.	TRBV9	TGTGCCAGCAGCGTTTCGGACAGGGGGGCTGGAAACACCATATATTTT	CASSVSDRGAGNTIYF